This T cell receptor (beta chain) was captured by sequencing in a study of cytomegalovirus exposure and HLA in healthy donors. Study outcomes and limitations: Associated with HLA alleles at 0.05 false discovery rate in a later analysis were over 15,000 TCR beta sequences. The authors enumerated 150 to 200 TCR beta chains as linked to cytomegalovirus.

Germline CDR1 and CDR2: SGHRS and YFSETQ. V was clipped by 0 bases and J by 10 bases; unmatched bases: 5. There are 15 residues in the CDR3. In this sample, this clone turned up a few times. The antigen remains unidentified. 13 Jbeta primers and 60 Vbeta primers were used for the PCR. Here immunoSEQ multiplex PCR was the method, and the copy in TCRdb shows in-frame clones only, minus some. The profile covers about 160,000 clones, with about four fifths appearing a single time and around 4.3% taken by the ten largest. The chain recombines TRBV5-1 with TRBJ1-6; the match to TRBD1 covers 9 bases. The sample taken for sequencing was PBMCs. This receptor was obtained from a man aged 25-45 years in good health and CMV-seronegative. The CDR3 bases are TGCGCCAGCAGCTTGGGGGACAGGGAAAACTCACCCCTCCACTTT. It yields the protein CASSLGDRENSPLHF. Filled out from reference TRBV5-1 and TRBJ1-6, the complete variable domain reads KAGVTQTPRYLIKTRGQQVTLSCSPISGHRSVSWYQQTPGQGLQFLFEYFSETQRNKGNFPGRFSGRQFSNSRSEMNVSTLELGDSALYLCASSLGDRENSPLHFGNGTRLTVT.